This TCR beta chain was identified during a study of shared clonotypes between healthy human individuals. Authors' analysis steps: Without quality scores, immunoSEQ junctional reads could not be filtered like full-length reads. Here immunoSEQ multiplex PCR was the method, and the copy in TCRdb shows in-frame clones only, minus some. The V and J calls and clone size were taken over from that table, and D and trimming were inferred from the DNA. The data show 550,000 to 600,000 clones, just over 75% seen once. Donors, without exception, were Caucasian adults residing in Nashville, Tennessee. Genomic DNA for unsorted samples, which was extracted with the QIAamp DNA Blood Mini kit, came from 99 million or so PBMCs. V lost 0 bases and J 5 bases, leaving 17 bases between the germline ends. The length of the CDR3 is 17 residues. Germline assignment: CDR1 SGHDN and CDR2 FVKESK.

The chain couples TRBV14 to TRBJ1-3; D is uncertain. The sequence derives from a woman in her thirties or forties in good health. Some clones in this sample may be carry-over from other donors' samples. Sequences were obtained from PBMCs. The DNA for the CDR3 is TGTGCCAGCAGCCAAGATCAACTGTTCCTTAGGAGAAACACCATATATTTT. The encoded protein is CASSQDQLFLRRNTIYF.